These 26 T cell receptor beta chains were all obtained from the same sample, sequenced in a study of blood T cell repertoires in COVID-19. Here immunoSEQ multiplex PCR was the method, and the copy in TCRdb shows in-frame clones only, minus some. The sample lists about 210,000 clones, around nine tenths occurring once. Input material: peripheral blood. These receptors all stem from a man between 18 and 35 years old with active or convalescent COVID-19.

The chain employs TRBV25-1 and TRBJ1-4; TRBD1 matches 7 bases. The trim removed 1 base at V and 10 bases at J, leaving 9 bases unmatched. Germline-derived CDR1 and CDR2 are MGHDK and SYGVNS. The CDR3 spans 15 residues. The CDR3 here is CASSESPLGQSKLFF. In nucleotides, the CDR3 is TGTGCCAGCAGTGAATCACCCCTGGGACAGTCAAAACTGTTTTTT.

This chain joins TRBV28 and TRBJ2-3; perhaps TRBD2 as D (6 bases). Trimming took 6 bases from V and 4 from J, leaving 14 bases between them. CDR1 is MDHEN, CDR2 SYDVKM, per germline. The CDR3 spans 14 residues. The DNA of the CDR3 is TGTGCCAGCAGCCCCGGGGGAGTTCCAGATACGCAGTATTTT. It encodes CASSPGGVPDTQYF.

The chain uses TRBV5-1 and TRBJ2-7, with a tentative D call TRBD1 (5 bases). V dropped 1 base and J dropped 2 bases, with 7 bases sitting between them. This CDR3 has 13 amino acids. Germline V gene data show CDR1 as SGHRS and CDR2 as YFSETQ. CDR3 nucleotides: TGCGCCAGCAGCTTGACAGGACCCTACGAGCAGTACTTC. This sequence encodes CASSLTGPYEQYF. The whole variable domain, filled in from reference TRBV5-1 and TRBJ2-7, reads KAGVTQTPRYLIKTRGQQVTLSCSPISGHRSVSWYQQTPGQGLQFLFEYFSETQRNKGNFPGRFSGRQFSNSRSEMNVSTLELGDSALYLCASSLTGPYEQYFGPGTRLTVT.

V usage is TRBV6-5 and J usage is TRBJ1-3; no clear D. Germline V gene data show CDR1 as MNHEY and CDR2 as SVGAGI. CDR3 length: 15 residues. V was shortened by 5 bases and J by 4 bases, with 15 bases between the two germline ends. The CDR3 spells CASSPAGSYGNTIYF. Here the CDR3 DNA reads TGTGCCAGCAGTCCCGCGGGGTCATACGGAAACACCATATATTTT.

This clone has more than one count but fewer than ten. The rearrangement joins TRBV27 to TRBJ2-7; D may be TRBD2 (5 bases). V was cut by 5 bases and J by 8 bases, with 13 bases left in between. This CDR3 region has 12 residues. Germline-derived CDR1 and CDR2 are MNHEY and SMNVEV (reference sequence). The CDR3, as DNA: TGTGCCAGCAGTGTCCGGGGTTCGCAGCAGTACTTC. This sequence encodes CASSVRGSQQYF.

This chain connects TRBV30 to TRBJ2-7; 14 bases line up with TRBD2. With V trimmed by 4 bases and J by 5 bases, 7 bases remained unmatched. The CDR3 sequence is 15 residues long. Per the germline V gene, CDR1 is GTSNPN and CDR2 is SVGIG (reference sequence). The DNA for the CDR3 is TGTGCCTGGACCCGACTAGCGGGAGGGCCCCACGAGCAGTACTTC. This gives the protein CAWTRLAGGPHEQYF.

The J gene is TRBJ2-3, the V gene TRBV20-1; a weak D match, TRBD2 (5 bases). The CDR3 contains 15 residues. Trimming pared 3 bases from V and 2 bases from J, leaving 15 bases between. The germline CDR1 and CDR2 sequences are DFQATT and SNEGSKA (reference sequence). CDR3 in DNA: TGCAGTGCTAGTGAGGAGCGGCAAGCCACAGATACGCAGTATTTT. Amino acids: CSASEERQATDTQYF.

The J gene is TRBJ2-7, the V gene TRBV28; 7 bases fit TRBD1. V lost 5 bases and J lost 2; bases outside the gene matches: 6. Germline V CDR1 and CDR2: MDHEN, SYDVKM. CDR3 length: 14 residues. CDR3 residues: CASSRTGRTYEQYF. The CDR3, as DNA: TGTGCCAGCAGTAGGACAGGTCGAACCTACGAGCAGTACTTC.

The chain uses TRBV11-2 and TRBJ2-5; TRBD2 matches 7 bases. CDR3 length equals 16 residues. Germline V CDR1 and CDR2: SGHAT, FQNNGV. After removal of 2 bases from V and 5 bases from J, the junction contained 11 bases not matched to a gene. The CDR3 DNA reads as TGTGCCAGCAGCTTATGGGTTATCGCGGGAGAGGAGACCCAGTACTTC. Translation: CASSLWVIAGEETQYF.

The chain combines TRBV30 with TRBJ1-4; possibly TRBD1 for D (5 bases). Germline CDR1 is GTSNPN and CDR2 is SVGIG (reference sequence). Trimming removed 4 bases at V and 2 bases at J, with 20 bases between. There are 17 residues in the CDR3. CDR3 amino acids: CAWNSEGEKVTNEKLFF. The DNA of the CDR3 is TGTGCCTGGAATTCTGAAGGGGAAAAGGTGACTAATGAAAAACTGTTTTTT.

This chain connects TRBV5-8 to TRBJ2-3, with TRBD2 as a possible D gene (6 bases). The CDR3 totals 14 residues. V gave up 2 bases and J gave up 1 base, with 8 bases separating them. Germline CDR1 is SGHTS and CDR2 is YDEGEE. The CDR3 DNA is TGTGCCAGCAGCTTCGAGCGGGGCACAGATACGCAGTATTTT. Translated, it gives CASSFERGTDTQYF.

The chain recombines TRBV7-9 with TRBJ1-3; TRBD1 is a possible D gene (6 bases). The CDR3 has 14 amino acids. Germline CDR1 SEHNR, CDR2 FQNEAQ (reference sequence). Deletions cut 5 bases from V and 2 bases from J, with 10 bases between. The CDR3 protein is CASSLPGAGNTIYF. Here the CDR3 DNA reads TGTGCCAGCAGCCTCCCAGGGGCTGGAAACACCATATATTTT. Based on the CDR3 plus reference TRBV7-9 and TRBJ1-3, the full variable domain is DTGVSQNPRHKITKRGQNVTFRCDPISEHNRLYWYRQTLGQGPEFLTYFQNEAQLEKSRLLSDRFSAERPKGSFSTLEIQRTEQGDSAMYLCASSLPGAGNTIYFGEGSWLTVV.

This clone appeared once. The chain links TRBV24-1 to TRBJ1-5; 10 nucleotides align to TRBD1. The J segment lost 4 bases and the V segment lost 3 bases, leaving 8 bases of the junction unmatched. Per germline, CDR1 KGHDR and CDR2 SFDVKD. The length of the CDR3 is 17 residues. This CDR3 reads CATSDPGQGLGNQPQHF. The CDR3 nucleotides are TGTGCCACCAGTGATCCGGGACAGGGGTTGGGGAATCAGCCCCAGCATTTT.

This clone was picked up one time. The rearrangement links TRBV9 to TRBJ2-7; 8 nucleotides match TRBD1. The CDR3 runs to 15 residues. The V segment lost 3 bases and the J segment 4 bases; nucleotides outside the gene matches: 9. CDR1 and CDR2 (germline): SGDLS, YYNGEE. The CDR3 loop is CASSEAGGGVYEQYF. The CDR3 DNA sequence: TGTGCCAGCAGCGAGGCAGGGGGCGGTGTATACGAGCAGTACTTC.

The chain links TRBV7-2 to TRBJ1-1; 7 bases agree with TRBD1. The CDR3 runs 15 residues. CDR1 and CDR2 from the germline V gene are SGHTA and FQGNSA. V lost 5 bases to trimming and J lost 5 bases; unmatched junction nucleotides: 11. The CDR3: CASSNHRGLGTEAFF. The CDR3, as DNA: TGTGCCAGCAGCAATCACAGGGGTCTGGGGACTGAAGCTTTCTTT.

This chain uses TRBV18 with TRBJ1-2; 7 nucleotides line up with TRBD1. V dropped 4 bases and J dropped 6; count of bases not matched to a gene: 2. The CDR3 consists of 12 residues. CDR1 is KGHSH, CDR2 LQKENI, per germline. The CDR3 here is CASSRQGDGYTF. CDR3 DNA: TGTGCCAGCTCACGGCAGGGGGATGGCTACACCTTC.

In its sample, this clone was seen once. The chain has TRBV6-6 and TRBJ2-1, with 7 bases aligning to TRBD2. Unmatched junction bases numbered 3, after V lost 0 bases and J lost 4 bases. CDR3 length equals 15 residues. CDR1 is MNHNY and CDR2 is SVGAGI in the germline V gene (reference sequence). Here the CDR3 DNA reads TGTGCCAGCAGTTACTCCGGACTAGTGTACAATGAGCAGTTCTTC. Residues: CASSYSGLVYNEQFF.

The rearrangement joins TRBV19 to TRBJ1-1; no firm D call. The CDR3 sequence is 14 residues long. Germline values: CDR1 LNHDA, CDR2 SQIVND (reference sequence). V shed 2 bases and J shed 2 bases, with 9 bases lying between them. The CDR3 spells CASSIIPGNTEAFF. DNA for the CDR3: TGTGCCAGTAGTATAATCCCAGGAAACACTGAAGCTTTCTTT. Supplemented by reference TRBV19 and TRBJ1-1, the full variable domain reads DGGITQSPKYLFRKEGQNVTLSCEQNLNHDAMYWYRQDPGQGLRLIYYSQIVNDFQKGDIAEGYSVSREKKESFPLTVTSAQKNPTAFYLCASSIIPGNTEAFFGQGTRLTVV.

The chain recombines TRBV7-6 with TRBJ1-1, with TRBD1 matching over 9 bases. The CDR3 is made up of 16 amino acids. Germline CDR1 reads SGHVS; CDR2 reads FNYEAQ. Losses at the gene ends were 1 base for V and 0 bases for J; bases not matched to a gene: 3. CDR3 protein: CASSLGDRDVNTEAFF. The DNA of the CDR3 is TGTGCCAGCAGCTTAGGGGACAGGGATGTGAACACTGAAGCTTTCTTT.

The chain is built from TRBV10-2 and TRBJ2-7; a weak D match, TRBD1 (5 bases). The CDR3 runs to 14 residues. V was pared by 2 bases and J by 2 bases, with 10 bases between. Per germline, CDR1 WSHSY and CDR2 SAAADI. The CDR3, as DNA: TGCGCCAGCAGTGAGCCTGACAGAGCCTACGAGCAGTACTTC. Protein sequence: CASSEPDRAYEQYF.

The chain combines TRBV7-2 with TRBJ2-5, with 10 bases identical to TRBD2. This CDR3 has 15 residues. V shed 6 bases, J shed 5 bases, and the junction held 9 bases outside the gene matches. From germline, CDR1 is SGHTA and CDR2 FQGNSA. The CDR3 sequence: CASRPRTSGGETQYF. For the CDR3, the DNA is TGTGCCAGCAGGCCTCGGACTAGCGGCGGGGAGACCCAGTACTTC.

The chain couples TRBV4-2 to TRBJ1-5; D uncertain. The CDR3 loop spans 13 amino acids. The V gene lost 5 bases and the J gene lost 3 bases, with 8 bases spanning the gap. Germline V gene data show CDR1 as LGHNA and CDR2 as YNFKEQ. This CDR3 reads CASSREDNQPQHF. The DNA for the CDR3 is TGTGCCAGCAGCAGGGAGGACAATCAGCCCCAGCATTTT.

The chain is built from TRBV3-1 (or the pseudogene TRBV3-2) and TRBJ2-4, with 7 bases identical to TRBD2. Losses at the gene ends were 5 bases for V and 13 bases for J; bases not matched to a gene: 5. Germline V gene sequence: CDR1 LGHDT, CDR2 YNNKEL (reference sequence). The CDR3 consists of 11 residues. CDR3 protein: CASSAGLEQYF. For the CDR3, the DNA is TGTGCCAGCAGCGCCGGACTAGAACAGTACTTC.

In its sample, this clone was seen a few times. This chain joins TRBV4-1 and TRBJ1-4, with a tentative D call TRBD1 (5 bases). From germline, CDR1 is MGHRA and CDR2 YSYEKL. This CDR3 has 14 amino acids. Trimming removed 6 bases from V and 8 bases from J, with 16 bases in between. For the CDR3, the DNA is TGCGCCAGCAGATGGGAGGGGAGTTTCGAAAAACTGTTTTTT. Translation: CASRWEGSFEKLFF.

This clone came up once. This chain links TRBV24-1 with TRBJ2-2; the D is unclear. Between the trimmed V and J ends, which lost 4 bases and 3 bases, there was a span of 11 bases. There are 15 residues in the CDR3. The germline V gene encodes CDR1 KGHDR and CDR2 SFDVKD. This CDR3 is CATSDSSGYTGELFF. The CDR3 bases are TGTGCCACCAGTGACTCGAGTGGTTACACCGGGGAGCTGTTTTTT.

This rearrangement joins TRBV6-5 to TRBJ2-1, with TRBD2 matching 11 bases. Trimming took 5 bases from V and 6 from J; bases not matched to a gene: 6. Germline assignment: CDR1 MNHEY and CDR2 SVGAGI. This CDR3 comprises 15 residues. The CDR3 DNA follows: TGTGCCAGCAGTCCCGGGACTAGCGGAGCCAATGAGCAGTTCTTC. Its protein is CASSPGTSGANEQFF.